This T cell receptor beta chain was sequenced in a study of T cell responses to AZD1222 COVID-19 vaccine. Study-wide points: AZD1222 recipients seropositive at baseline numbered only five to seven. Donors in the cohort were predominantly white British and more often female, and clonal diversity was possibly underestimated.

Measured with immunoSEQ multiplex PCR; TCRdb has only the in-frame clones, and not every one. The repertoire holds 180,000 or so clones, with around 90% as singletons. The CDR3 consists of 13 residues. Germline V lookup: CDR1 LNHDA, CDR2 SQIVND (reference sequence). V lost 11 bases, J lost 1 base, and 14 bases lay in between. As regards this clone: No antigen is known for it.

The sequencing used peripheral blood, collected 28 days after the second AZD1222 dose. The rearrangement joins TRBV19 to TRBJ1-1, with D unresolved. The receptor was derived from an adult who received the AZD1222 COVID-19 vaccine. The CDR3: CAAKSTQNTEAFF. Written as DNA, the CDR3 is TGTGCCGCCAAGTCCACCCAGAACACTGAAGCTTTCTTT. The entire variable domain, with the rest obtained from reference TRBV19 and TRBJ1-1, is as follows: DGGITQSPKYLFRKEGQNVTLSCEQNLNHDAMYWYRQDPGQGLRLIYYSQIVNDFQKGDIAEGYSVSREKKESFPLTVTSAQKNPTAFYLCAAKSTQNTEAFFGQGTRLTVV.